One sample yielded the 13 T cell receptor beta chains listed below, sequenced in a study of identical twins. TCRdb redid the calling of the 5' RACE reads with MiXCR, one entry per CDR3 protein. Of around 1.7 million distinct CDR3 sequences listed, about 30% are singletons. Sequences were obtained from cord blood. These receptors came from a newborn girl in good health.

CDR3: CASSPPGRGRESNQPQHF. The DNA for the CDR3 is TGTGCCAGCTCACCACCGGGCAGGGGTCGAGAAAGCAATCAGCCCCAGCATTTT. The chain links TRBV18 to TRBJ1-5, with D perhaps TRBD1 (6 bases). The CDR3 sequence is 18 residues long. V gave up 0 bases and J gave up 1 base, with 16 bases separating them. Germline values: CDR1 KGHSH, CDR2 LQKENI.

The chain combines TRBV20-1 with TRBJ2-5; D is unclear. CDR3 length: 11 amino acids. V was cut by 5 bases and J by 11 bases, with 15 bases left in between. CDR1 and CDR2 from the germline V gene are DFQATT and SNEGSKA (reference sequence). DNA for the CDR3: TGCAGTGCTGGCGATAGAGATGAGCAGTACTTC. Amino acid sequence: CSAGDRDEQYF.

The genes are TRBV20-1 and TRBJ1-4; 9 bases map to TRBD1. After removal of 2 bases from V and 8 bases from J, the junction contained 9 bases not matched to a gene. The germline gives CDR1 DFQATT, CDR2 SNEGSKA (reference sequence). The CDR3 is 15 amino acids. In nucleotides, the CDR3 is TGCAGTGCTAGATCACCGGGACAGGGTGGCGAAAAACTGTTTTTT. Residues: CSARSPGQGGEKLFF.

J is TRBJ1-1 and V is TRBV12-3 or TRBV12-4; D unclear. The CDR3 covers 14 residues. Trimming shortened V by 7 bases and J by 0 bases, and 12 bases separated the two germline ends. The DNA for the CDR3 is TGTGCCAGCACCCTTAGGACCATGAACACTGAAGCTTTCTTT. Amino acids: CASTLRTMNTEAFF.

The chain has TRBV5-1 and TRBJ2-3, with D possibly matching TRBD2 (5 bases). The CDR3 covers 16 residues. In germline, CDR1 is SGHRS, CDR2 YFSETQ. Trimming pared 3 bases from V and 4 bases from J, leaving 18 bases between. The CDR3 DNA is TGCGCCAGCAGCTCCAATTTAGCGCGAGCGCCAGATACGCAGTATTTT. Translated: CASSSNLARAPDTQYF.

The J gene is TRBJ1-5, the V gene TRBV4-2; the D gene is possibly TRBD1 (5 bases). The CDR3 contains 16 residues. Per the germline V gene, CDR1 is LGHNA and CDR2 is YNFKEQ. V lost 5 bases, J lost 0 bases, and 14 bases lay in between. The CDR3 DNA is TGTGCCAGCAGCGACCAGGCAGGGTATAGCAATCAGCCCCAGCATTTT. Translation: CASSDQAGYSNQPQHF.

Regarding this clonotype: This likely traces to a read error, being one base from a far larger clone. V is TRBV5-1 and J is TRBJ2-1, with 9 positions matching TRBD2. Germline V gene sequence: CDR1 SGHRS, CDR2 YFSETQ. CDR3 length equals 15 residues. The CDR3, as DNA: TGCGCCAGCAGCTTGGGACTAGCGGTCTACAATGAGCGGTTCTTC. Translation: CASSLGLAVYNERFF.

This clonotype was observed once. A junction boundary mismatches the germline segment, possibly from a read error. The chain couples TRBV3-1 to TRBJ2-5; D is unclear. Per germline, CDR1 LGHDT and CDR2 YNNKEL (reference sequence). The CDR3 is 12 amino acids. This chain's CDR3 is CACSQGAKTQYF. In nucleotides, the CDR3 is TGTGCCTGCAGCCAAGGAGCAAAGACCCAGTACTTC.

The chain joins TRBV19 to TRBJ2-1; D is unclear. V lost 8 bases to trimming and J lost 4 bases, with 12 bases between them. The CDR3 totals 13 residues. The germline V gene encodes CDR1 LNHDA and CDR2 SQIVND (reference sequence). The CDR3: CASSFSFYNEQFF. The CDR3 DNA sequence: TGTGCCAGTTCCTTCTCTTTTTACAATGAGCAGTTCTTC.

This rearrangement joins TRBV9 to TRBJ2-1, with unresolved D. The CDR3 sequence is 15 residues long. V was clipped by 0 bases and J by 0 bases, with 7 bases between them. CDR1 is SGDLS and CDR2 is YYNGEE in the germline V gene. CDR3: CASSVDTSSYNEQFF. The CDR3 nucleotides are TGTGCCAGCAGCGTAGACACCAGCTCCTACAATGAGCAGTTCTTC.

V gene TRBV27 combines with J gene TRBJ1-1, with unresolved D. V dropped 8 bases and J dropped 1 base, with 11 bases sitting between them. There are 13 residues in the CDR3. Per the germline V gene, CDR1 is MNHEY and CDR2 is SMNVEV (reference sequence). This chain's CDR3 is CASRLGENTEAFF. The CDR3 DNA follows: TGTGCCAGCCGGCTCGGGGAGAACACTGAAGCTTTCTTT.

This clonotype showed up just a few times. V and J are TRBV6-2 or TRBV6-3 and TRBJ1-2, with D tentatively TRBD1 (6 bases). The germline CDR1 and CDR2 sequences are MNHEY and SVGEGT. V was pared by 2 bases and J by 0 bases, with 7 bases between. The CDR3 runs to 14 residues. CDR3 in amino acids: CASSYEGANYGYTF. The CDR3 coding sequence is TGTGCCAGCAGTTACGAGGGGGCTAACTATGGCTACACCTTC.

This clonotype was picked up a small number of times. CDR3 in amino acids: CASSLKRGTYNEQFF. Written as DNA, the CDR3 is TGTGCCAGCAGTTTAAAGCGGGGGACCTACAATGAGCAGTTCTTC. The V gene is TRBV27, the J gene TRBJ2-1; 8 bases match TRBD2. This CDR3 is 15 amino acids long. V trimming: 2 bases; J trimming: 2 bases; junction bases outside the gene matches: 2. CDR1 MNHEY and CDR2 SMNVEV come from the germline V gene (reference sequence).